Sequencing of this T cell receptor (beta chain) was carried out in a study of CD8+CD57+ T cells in acquired aplastic anemia. For CDR3 and TCR beta VDJ profiling, genomic DNA was the template used. Each CDR3 protein is one row after TCRdb ran MiXCR on the reads. The sample has about 160,000 distinct CDR3 sequences; around 48% are singletons. Sequencing involved patients with CD8+CD57+ cell expansion previously shown by flow cytometry. Every one of the patients had aplastic anemia (severe, acquired). This CDR3 comprises 15 residues. The ends lost 0 bases at V and 9 bases at J; junction bases unmatched: 10. The germline V gene has CDR1 SGDLS and CDR2 YYNGEE.

Input material: sorted CD4+, CD8+, or CD8+CD57+ T cells (not recorded which) from PBMCs. J is TRBJ2-7 and V is TRBV9, with 9 nucleotides matching TRBD2. The origin of this receptor is a human donor with aplastic anemia. For the CDR3, the DNA is TGTGCCAGCAGCGTAGGACTAGCGGTTTCTGCGGGGCAGTACTTC. It codes for CASSVGLAVSAGQYF.